These 23 T cell receptor beta chains were all obtained from the same sample, sequenced in a study of patients and donors after allogeneic stem cell transplantation. TCRdb recomputed calls from the RT-PCR reads with MiXCR, one row per CDR3 protein. The table records approximately 250,000 distinct CDR3 sequences, roughly 15% of them present only once. Sequenced material: blood, either unsorted or a sorted T cell fraction (not recorded which). Every receptor here comes from a human donor who was either an allogeneic HSCT recipient or a stem cell or donor lymphocyte infusion donor (not recorded which). It is not recorded whose cells these are; they may come from a transplant donor.

This clonotype was detected ten times or more. The chain combines TRBV7-3 with TRBJ2-2, with 7 bases identical to TRBD2. The trim removed 7 bases at V and 2 bases at J, leaving 10 bases unmatched. From germline, CDR1 is SGHTA and CDR2 FQGTGA. This CDR3 region has 16 residues. The CDR3 loop is CASTGGGGINTGELFF. As DNA, the CDR3 is TGTGCCAGCACCGGTGGGGGGGGAATTAACACCGGGGAGCTGTTTTTT.

V gene TRBV12-3 or TRBV12-4 combines with J gene TRBJ2-7, with D perhaps TRBD1 (7 bases). The CDR3 covers 16 residues. The V gene lost 5 bases and the J gene lost 5 bases, with 22 bases spanning the gap. CDR3 DNA sequence: TGTGCCAGCAGTGGAGGGGACAGACTATTGATCAACGAGCAGTACTTC. It specifies CASSGGDRLLINEQYF.

This clonotype was seen repeatedly, ten times or more. The rearrangement joins TRBV6-5 to TRBJ2-4; D uncertain. The CDR3 spans 13 residues. Germline V gene sequence: CDR1 MNHEY, CDR2 SVGAGI. Trimming cost V 4 bases and J 4 bases, with 8 bases left between them. The CDR3 reads CASSLSQKNIQYF. The CDR3 bases are TGTGCCAGCAGTTTAAGCCAGAAAAACATTCAGTACTTC.

The rearrangement links TRBV27 to TRBJ2-2; D gene uncertain. The length of the CDR3 is 13 residues. Germline assignment: CDR1 MNHEY and CDR2 SMNVEV (reference sequence). The V end was cut by 3 bases, the J end by 7 bases, with 9 bases between. The CDR3 region has the DNA TGTGCCAGCAGTTTTCAGGTTGGCGGGGAGCTGTTTTTT. Translation: CASSFQVGGELFF.

The rearrangement joins TRBV5-1 to TRBJ1-1; 9 bases agree with TRBD1. The CDR3 runs to 14 residues. The germline CDR1 and CDR2 sequences are SGHRS and YFSETQ. V shed 4 bases, J shed 6 bases, and the junction held 7 bases outside the gene matches. The CDR3 sequence is CASSRHRGQPEAFF. DNA for the CDR3: TGCGCCAGCAGCCGCCACAGGGGGCAGCCTGAAGCTTTCTTT.

The chain uses TRBV6-1 and TRBJ2-7; the D gene is possibly TRBD2 (6 bases). Per the germline V gene, CDR1 is MNHNS and CDR2 is SASEGT. Trimming removed 6 bases from V and 3 bases from J, with 18 bases in between. This CDR3 spans 15 amino acids. In DNA, the CDR3 is TGTGCCAGCAGATCCGGAGGGAGTCACGACTACGAGCAGTACTTC. It specifies CASRSGGSHDYEQYF.

At least ten counts were recorded for this clonotype. The chain uses TRBV5-6 and TRBJ1-6; 7 bases are a match to TRBD1. The germline gives CDR1 SGHDT, CDR2 YYEEEE. V shed 2 bases and J 6 bases; nucleotides not matched to a gene: 11. The CDR3 is 17 amino acids. The CDR3 coding sequence is TGTGCCAGCAGCTTACGGACAGGCACTCCTATTAATTCACCCCTCCACTTT. Protein product: CASSLRTGTPINSPLHF.

In this sample, this clonotype turned up many times. The chain couples TRBV4-2 to TRBJ1-2; D is perhaps TRBD1 (5 bases). The CDR3 is 16 amino acids. Germline V gives CDR1 LGHNA, CDR2 YNFKEQ. V lost 0 bases to trimming and J lost 9 bases, with 20 bases between them. DNA for the CDR3: TGTGCCAGCAGCCAAGATTCTGTCGGAGGGTGGGGGAGCTACACCTTC. Its translation is CASSQDSVGGWGSYTF.

In the case of this clonotype: A read error may be the cause here, since a much bigger clone is one base away. This chain uses TRBV12-3 or TRBV12-4 with TRBJ1-2; perhaps TRBD1 as D (5 bases). CDR3 size: 12 residues. With 10 bases removed from V and 10 bases from J, the gap between germline ends came to 19 bases. CDR3: CAISLGGGHYTF. DNA for the CDR3: TGTGCCATCAGCCTTGGCGGGGGTCACTACACCTTC.

The rearrangement joins TRBV6-1 to TRBJ2-1; 8 bases map to TRBD2. Germline loops: CDR1 MNHNS, CDR2 SASEGT. V lost 10 bases to trimming and J lost 0 bases; unmatched junction nucleotides: 5. The CDR3 is made up of 14 amino acids. The DNA for the CDR3 is TGTGCCACCGGACTAGCTCACTCCTACAATGAGCAGTTCTTC. This translates into CATGLAHSYNEQFF.

This clonotype was seen many times. One end of the junction varies from germline; a read error may be responsible. The chain has TRBV4-1 and TRBJ1-4; tentative D call: TRBD1 (5 bases). The CDR3 spans 15 residues. In germline, CDR1 is MGHRA, CDR2 YSYEKL. The CDR3: CASSKEDSGHEKLFF. The CDR3 DNA reads TGCGCCAGCAGCAAAGAAGACAGTGGACATGAAAAACTGTTTTTT.

In its sample, this clonotype was seen many times. The V and J genes are TRBV2 and TRBJ2-3, with a weak D call TRBD2 (6 bases). This CDR3 spans 13 amino acids. Trimming left V 8 bases short and J 2 bases short, with 11 bases between. The V gene's germline CDR1 is SNHLY and CDR2 FYNNEI. The CDR3 sequence is CASGGDFTDTQYF. DNA for the CDR3: TGTGCCAGCGGAGGGGACTTCACAGATACGCAGTATTTT. Complete variable domain (other parts from reference TRBV2 and TRBJ2-3): EPEVTQTPSHQVTQMGQEVILRCVPISNHLYFYWYRQILGQKVEFLVSFYNNEISEKSEIFDDQFSVERPDGSNFTLKIRSTKLEDSAMYFCASGGDFTDTQYFGPGTRLTVL.

The chain joins TRBV5-1 to TRBJ2-5; D unclear. Deletions cut 0 bases from V and 1 base from J, with 7 bases between. Looked up from germline, CDR1 is SGHRS and CDR2 is YFSETQ. This CDR3 is 14 amino acids long. The CDR3 bases are TGCGCCAGCAGCTTGGTCCAGATCCAAGAGACCCAGTACTTC. Its protein product is CASSLVQIQETQYF.

This clonotype was observed many times. The chain couples TRBV7-2 to TRBJ2-7; 9 nucleotides line up with TRBD2. CDR3 length: 16 residues. The germline gives CDR1 SGHTA, CDR2 FQGNSA. The V gene end was trimmed by 0 bases and the J gene end by 2 bases; junction bases not matched to a gene: 5. Here the CDR3 reads CASSLAVGGGAYEQYF. The CDR3 DNA reads TGTGCCAGCAGCTTAGCGGTCGGCGGGGGGGCCTACGAGCAGTACTTC. Looking up the rest from reference TRBV7-2 and TRBJ2-7 gives the full variable domain: GAGVSQSPSNKVTEKGKDVELRCDPISGHTALYWYRQSLGQGLEFLIYFQGNSAPDKSGLPSDRFSAERTGGSVSTLTIQRTQQEDSAVYLCASSLAVGGGAYEQYFGPGTRLTVT.

The rearrangement links TRBV3-1 to TRBJ1-1, with D possibly TRBD1 on 5 matching bases. Germline V gene data show CDR1 as LGHDT and CDR2 as YNNKEL (reference sequence). Trimming removed 6 bases from V and 3 bases from J, with 8 bases in between. CDR3 length equals 12 residues. DNA of the CDR3: TGTGCCAGCAGGGGGCGGGACACTGAAGCTTTCTTT. Translation: CASRGRDTEAFF.

This chain connects TRBV7-8 to TRBJ1-1; D might be TRBD1 (5 bases). Germline CDR1 and CDR2: SGHVS and FQNEAQ. This CDR3 has 14 residues. V lost 6 bases and J 3 bases, leaving 14 bases between the germline ends. CDR3 bases: TGTGCCAGCAGGATCGCCGGGGCTCACACTGAAGCTTTCTTT. Amino acid sequence: CASRIAGAHTEAFF.

This clonotype was observed a few times. The CDR3 DNA reads as TGTGCCAGCAGCTTAGGAGCGGGGGGGTACACAGATACGCAGTATTTT. Translated: CASSLGAGGYTDTQYF. This chain uses TRBV11-3 with TRBJ2-3; 10 nucleotides align to TRBD2. The germline CDR1 and CDR2 sequences are SGHNT and YENEEA. The V gene end was trimmed by 1 base and the J gene end by 2 bases; junction bases not matched to a gene: 3. The CDR3 is 16 amino acids.

This clonotype was counted many times. The chain employs TRBV11-2 and TRBJ2-4; TRBD2 matches at 14 bases. The CDR3 is made up of 19 amino acids. CDR1 and CDR2 from the germline V gene are SGHAT and FQNNGV. J gave up 3 bases and V 5 bases, and 12 bases lay outside the gene matches. In DNA form, the CDR3 reads TGTGCCAGCAGCCCACGACTAGCGGGGGGGCCCTTTGGCAAAAACATTCAGTACTTC. This sequence encodes CASSPRLAGGPFGKNIQYF.

This clonotype came up many times. V usage is TRBV10-3 and J usage is TRBJ1-2; the D is unclear. The germline V and J ends were trimmed by 0 bases and 8 bases, with 10 bases remaining between them. This CDR3 spans 13 amino acids. Per germline, CDR1 ENHRY and CDR2 SYGVKD. CDR3 region: CAISESEIEGYTF. In DNA, the CDR3 is TGTGCCATCAGTGAGTCGGAGATAGAGGGCTACACCTTC.

This clonotype was seen at least ten times. This sequence joins TRBV29-1 and TRBJ2-5, with 7 bases matching TRBD1. Germline V CDR1 and CDR2: SQVTM, ANQGSEA. CDR3 length: 11 amino acids. J lost 12 bases, V lost 5 bases, and 9 bases had no gene match. CDR3 in DNA: TGCAGCGTTTCTAAAAAGGGGGCTGAGTACTTC. It yields the protein CSVSKKGAEYF.

This clonotype is medium-sized by share. The chain carries TRBV12-3 or TRBV12-4 and TRBJ2-7; 10 bases line up with TRBD2. The CDR3 contains 15 residues. Trimming removed 5 bases from V and 1 base from J; junction bases left unmatched: 5. The CDR3 coding sequence is TGTGCCAGCAGTCTTAGCGGGAGGCAATCCTACGAGCAGTACTTC. Translated, it gives CASSLSGRQSYEQYF.

This clonotype was seen only once. This chain joins TRBV7-8 and TRBJ1-2, with 9 bases that match TRBD1. The CDR3 spans 16 residues. Germline CDR1 is SGHVS and CDR2 is FQNEAQ. V lost 5 bases to trimming and J lost 4 bases; unmatched junction nucleotides: 11. The CDR3 loop is CASSPYRDRDLYGYTF. Written as DNA, the CDR3 is TGTGCCAGCAGCCCTTACCGGGACAGGGATCTCTATGGCTACACCTTC.

This clonotype was observed at least ten times. J is TRBJ1-1 and V is TRBV5-1; D gene unclear. The CDR3 has 13 amino acids. V was shortened by 4 bases and J by 4 bases, with 11 bases between the two germline ends. Germline CDR1 SGHRS, CDR2 YFSETQ. CDR3 nucleotides: TGCGCCAGCAGCCGGGTGGGGAGCACTGAAGCTTTCTTT. Protein: CASSRVGSTEAFF.